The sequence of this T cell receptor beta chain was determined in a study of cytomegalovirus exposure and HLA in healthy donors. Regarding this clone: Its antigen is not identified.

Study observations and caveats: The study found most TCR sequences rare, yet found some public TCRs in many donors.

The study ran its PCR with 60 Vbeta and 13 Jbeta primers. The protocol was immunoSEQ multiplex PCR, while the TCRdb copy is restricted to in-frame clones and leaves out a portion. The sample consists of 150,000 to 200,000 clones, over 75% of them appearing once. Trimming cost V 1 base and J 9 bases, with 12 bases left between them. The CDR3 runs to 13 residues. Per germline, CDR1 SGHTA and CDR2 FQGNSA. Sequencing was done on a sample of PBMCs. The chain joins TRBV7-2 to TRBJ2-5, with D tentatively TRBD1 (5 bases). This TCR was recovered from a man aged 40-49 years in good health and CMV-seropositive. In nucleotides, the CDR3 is TGTGCCAGCAGCTTAGGCGACAGACCGTCCCAGTACTTC. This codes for CASSLGDRPSQYF.